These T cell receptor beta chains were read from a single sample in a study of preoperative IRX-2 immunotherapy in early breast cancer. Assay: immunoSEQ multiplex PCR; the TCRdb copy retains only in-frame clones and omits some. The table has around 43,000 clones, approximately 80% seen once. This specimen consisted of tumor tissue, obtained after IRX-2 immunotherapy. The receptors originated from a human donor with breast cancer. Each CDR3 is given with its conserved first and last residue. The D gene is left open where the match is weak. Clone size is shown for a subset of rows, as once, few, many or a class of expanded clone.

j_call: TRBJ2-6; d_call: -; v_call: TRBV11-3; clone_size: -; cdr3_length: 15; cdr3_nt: TGTGCCAGCAGCTTGATGGGGCCCGGGGCCAACGTCCTGACTTTC; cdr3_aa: CASSLMGPGANVLTF
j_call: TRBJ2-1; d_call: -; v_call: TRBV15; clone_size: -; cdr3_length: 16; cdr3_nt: TGTGCCACCAGCAGAGGTAGAGGGGGTAAGGTAAATGAGCAGTTCTTC; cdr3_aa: CATSRGRGGKVNEQFF
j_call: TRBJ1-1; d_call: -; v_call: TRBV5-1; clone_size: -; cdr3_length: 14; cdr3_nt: TGCGCCAGCCGTAAAGGAGACAGGAACACTGAAGCTTTCTTT; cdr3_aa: CASRKGDRNTEAFF
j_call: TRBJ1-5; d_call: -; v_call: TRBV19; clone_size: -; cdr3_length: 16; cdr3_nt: TGTGCCAGTAGTATAGATGAGGGGGTGAACAATCAGCCCCAGCATTTT; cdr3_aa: CASSIDEGVNNQPQHF
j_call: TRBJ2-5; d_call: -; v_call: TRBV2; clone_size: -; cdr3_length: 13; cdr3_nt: TGTGCCAGCAGCGTGGACTATGTGGAGACCCAGTACTTC; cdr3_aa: CASSVDYVETQYF
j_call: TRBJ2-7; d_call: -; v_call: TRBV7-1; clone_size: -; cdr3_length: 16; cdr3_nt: TGTGCCAGCAGCTTGGGAGCCGGAGGGACAAATTACGAGCAGTACTTC; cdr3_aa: CASSLGAGGTNYEQYF
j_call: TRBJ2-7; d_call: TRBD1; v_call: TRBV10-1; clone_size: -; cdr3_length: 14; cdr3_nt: TGCGCCAGCAGTGAGTTTCCAGGGGGATACGAGCAGTACTTC; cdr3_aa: CASSEFPGGYEQYF
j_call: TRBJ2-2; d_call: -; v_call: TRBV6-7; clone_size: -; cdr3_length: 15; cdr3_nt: TGTGCCAGCAGCTTAAATGGGGTAGGACCCGGGGAGCTGTTTTTT; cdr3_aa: CASSLNGVGPGELFF
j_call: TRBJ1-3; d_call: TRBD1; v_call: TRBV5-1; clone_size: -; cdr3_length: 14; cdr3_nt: TGCGCCAACAGCTTCCAGGGGGCGAGAAACACCATATATTTT; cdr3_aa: CANSFQGARNTIYF
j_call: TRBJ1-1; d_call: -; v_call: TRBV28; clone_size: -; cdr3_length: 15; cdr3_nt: TGTGCCAGCAGCAAAGGACGGAGCTTGAACACTGAAGCTTTCTTT; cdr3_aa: CASSKGRSLNTEAFF
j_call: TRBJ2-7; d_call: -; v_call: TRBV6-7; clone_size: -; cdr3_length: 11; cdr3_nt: TGTGCCAGCAGCTCACCGGGGGAGCAGTACTTC; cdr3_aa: CASSSPGEQYF
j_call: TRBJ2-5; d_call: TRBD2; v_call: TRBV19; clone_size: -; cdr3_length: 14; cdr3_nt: TGTGCCAGTAAACTAGCGGCGACTGAAGAGACCCAGTACTTC; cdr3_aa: CASKLAATEETQYF
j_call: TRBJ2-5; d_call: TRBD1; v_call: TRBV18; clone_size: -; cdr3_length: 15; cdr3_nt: TGTGCCAGCTCACCACCAGAGACAGGGGGCAAGACCCAGTACTTC; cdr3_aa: CASSPPETGGKTQYF
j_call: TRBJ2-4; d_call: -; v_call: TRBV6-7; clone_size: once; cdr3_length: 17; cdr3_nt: TGTGCCAGCAACTACGAATGGGGGATTTTAGCCAAAAACATTCAGTACTTC; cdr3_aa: CASNYEWGILAKNIQYF
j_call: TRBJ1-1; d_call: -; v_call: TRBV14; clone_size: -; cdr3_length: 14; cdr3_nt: TGTGCCAGCAGTTACAGGGTAGGGAACACTGAAGCTTTCTTT; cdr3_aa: CASSYRVGNTEAFF
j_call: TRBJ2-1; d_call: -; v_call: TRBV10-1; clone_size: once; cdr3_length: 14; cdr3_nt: TGCGCCAGCAGTCGGGGTCAGGCCGTCAGTGAGCAGTTCTTC; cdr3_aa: CASSRGQAVSEQFF
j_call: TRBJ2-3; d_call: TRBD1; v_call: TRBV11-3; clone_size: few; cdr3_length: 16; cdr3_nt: TGTGCCAGCAGCCCCGGGACAGGTTCTCGCACAGATACGCAGTATTTT; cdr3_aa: CASSPGTGSRTDTQYF
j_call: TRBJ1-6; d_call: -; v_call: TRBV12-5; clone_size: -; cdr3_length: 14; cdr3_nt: TGTGCTAGCACAGGGAGCGGGTATAATTCACCCCTCCACTTT; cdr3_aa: CASTGSGYNSPLHF
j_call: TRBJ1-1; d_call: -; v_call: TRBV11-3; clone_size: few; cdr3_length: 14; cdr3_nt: TGTGCCAGCAGCTTGTGGACAACGAACACTGAAGCTTTCTTT; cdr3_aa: CASSLWTTNTEAFF
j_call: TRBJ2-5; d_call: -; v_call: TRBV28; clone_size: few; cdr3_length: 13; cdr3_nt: TGTGCCAGCTGGAGAGGGGCTCAAGAGACCCAGTACTTC; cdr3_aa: CASWRGAQETQYF
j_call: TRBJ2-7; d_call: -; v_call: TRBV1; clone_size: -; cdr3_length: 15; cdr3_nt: TGCGCCAGCAGCTTGGCGACAGGGGACATCTACGAGCAGTACTTC; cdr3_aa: CASSLATGDIYEQYF
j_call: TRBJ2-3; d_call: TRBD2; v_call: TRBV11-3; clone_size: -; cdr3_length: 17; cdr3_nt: TGTGCCAGCAGCCGGACTAGCGGGGGGGCCAGGACAGATACGCAGTATTTT; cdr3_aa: CASSRTSGGARTDTQYF
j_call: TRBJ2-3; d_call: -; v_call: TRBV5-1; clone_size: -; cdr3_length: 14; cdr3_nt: TGCGCCAGCAGCGGAGGAGTGCTTGGGGATACGCAGTATTTT; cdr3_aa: CASSGGVLGDTQYF
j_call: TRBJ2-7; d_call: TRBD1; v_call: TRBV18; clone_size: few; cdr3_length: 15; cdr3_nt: TGTGCCAGCTCCCCGTCTCCGGGACAGACCTACGAGCAGTACTTC; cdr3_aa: CASSPSPGQTYEQYF
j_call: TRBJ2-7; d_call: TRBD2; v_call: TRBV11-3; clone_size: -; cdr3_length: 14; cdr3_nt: TGTGCCAGCAGTCTAGGCCTAGCGGGAGCTTCAAAGTACTTC; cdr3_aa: CASSLGLAGASKYF
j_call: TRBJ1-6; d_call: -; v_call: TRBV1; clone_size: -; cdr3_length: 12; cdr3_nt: TGCGCCAGCAGCCAAGGTCTTTGGCCCCTCCACTTT; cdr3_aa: CASSQGLWPLHF
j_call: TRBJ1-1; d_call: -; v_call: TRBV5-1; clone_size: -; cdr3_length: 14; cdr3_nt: TGCGCCAGCAGCAGTCACGCAGGGTTCACTGAAGCTTTCTTT; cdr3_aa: CASSSHAGFTEAFF
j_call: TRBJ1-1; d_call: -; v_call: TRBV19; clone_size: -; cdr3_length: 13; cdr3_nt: TGTGCCAGTAGTATTCCAGGGGAAACTGAAGCTTTCTTT; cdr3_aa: CASSIPGETEAFF
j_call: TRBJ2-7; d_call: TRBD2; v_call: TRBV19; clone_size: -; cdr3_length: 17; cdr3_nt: TGTGCCAGTAGTCTCGGCAGCGGGGGGCCGATCGCCTACGAGCAGTACTTC; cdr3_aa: CASSLGSGGPIAYEQYF
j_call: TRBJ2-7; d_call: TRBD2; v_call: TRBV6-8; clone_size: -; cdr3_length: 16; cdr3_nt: TGTGCCAGCAGTTCACTAGCGGGAGGTGTCTCCTACGAGCAGTACTTC; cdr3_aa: CASSSLAGGVSYEQYF
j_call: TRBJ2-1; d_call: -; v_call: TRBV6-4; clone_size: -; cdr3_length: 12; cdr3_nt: TGTGCCATCAGTGAGTCCTACAATGAGCAGTTCTTC; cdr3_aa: CAISESYNEQFF
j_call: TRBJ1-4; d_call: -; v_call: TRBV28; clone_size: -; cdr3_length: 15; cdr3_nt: TGTGCCAGCAGTCCTCCCGGGACCGCTGTTGAAAAACTGTTTTTT; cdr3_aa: CASSPPGTAVEKLFF
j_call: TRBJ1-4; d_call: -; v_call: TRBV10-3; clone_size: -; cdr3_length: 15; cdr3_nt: TGTGCCATCAGTGAGGGGATTGCAATTAATGAAAAACTGTTTTTT; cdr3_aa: CAISEGIAINEKLFF
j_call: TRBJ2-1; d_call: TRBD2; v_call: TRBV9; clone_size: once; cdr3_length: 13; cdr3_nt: TGTGCCAGCAGGGCTAGCGGGAACAATGAGCAGTTCTTC; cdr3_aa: CASRASGNNEQFF
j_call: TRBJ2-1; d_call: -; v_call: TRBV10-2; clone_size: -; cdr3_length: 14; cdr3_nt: TGCGCCAGCAGTGATAGGCAGATCTACAATGAGCAGTTCTTC; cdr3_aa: CASSDRQIYNEQFF
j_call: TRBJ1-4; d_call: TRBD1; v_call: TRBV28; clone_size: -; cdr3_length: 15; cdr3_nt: TGTGCCAGCAGTTGGGGACAGGCAACTAATGAAAAACTGTTTTTT; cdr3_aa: CASSWGQATNEKLFF
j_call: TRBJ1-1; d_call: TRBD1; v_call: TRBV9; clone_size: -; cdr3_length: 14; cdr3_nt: TGTGCCAGCGCAAAGGACAGGGGGCTGGGTGAAGCTTTCTTT; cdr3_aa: CASAKDRGLGEAFF
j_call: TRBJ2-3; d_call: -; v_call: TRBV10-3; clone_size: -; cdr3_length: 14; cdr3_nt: TGTGCCATCAGTGAGGGGGATCGGCCCGGTACGCAGTATTTT; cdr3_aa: CAISEGDRPGTQYF